The sequence of this T cell receptor beta chain was determined in a study of T cells in Graves' hyperthyroidism and ophthalmopathy. Looking at the study overall: Before treatment of any kind, peripheral blood was taken at initial diagnosis.

On this clonotype itself: Its antigen is unidentified.

RNA transcripts gave rise to amplified TCR beta CDR3 regions. The HTBI set primed first-round TCR CDR3 RT-PCR. TCRdb re-called the multiplex PCR reads through MiXCR, storing one row per CDR3 protein. The sample has 500,000 to 650,000 distinct CDR3 sequences; about 20% are singletons. General observations from the study: Before onset, ophthalmopathy was predicted by the model a median around 6 months earlier.

CDR1 LNHDA and CDR2 SQIVND come from the germline V gene (reference sequence). V was pared by 8 bases and J by 2 bases, with 16 bases between. The CDR3 is made up of 14 amino acids. The sequence was obtained from a man aged 40-50 years with Graves' ophthalmopathy. Specimen: blood. This chain joins TRBV19 and TRBJ2-7; the D is unclear. CDR3 in amino acids: CASSPERFTYEQYF. The CDR3 nucleotides read TGTGCCAGTTCCCCGGAGCGTTTTACCTACGAGCAGTACTTC.